This T cell receptor (beta chain) was obtained from a study of beta chain features in type 1 diabetes (dated by TCRdb to the late 2010s). Study-level background: Mean age, gender distribution, total cell number and subset yield were not different between patients and healthy donors. The study compared the TCRB repertoires of sorted circulating CD4+ T cell subsets in recently diagnosed type 1 diabetes patients with those in matched healthy donors. Regulatory and stem cell-like memory subsets were isolated from only 8 patients and roughly 8 healthy donors, whereas naive and central memory subsets came from all 30 or so donors. A total of around 110,000,000 sorted cells were examined across all samples, and RNA yield correlated strongly with the number of cells per subset. Here is what the overall study found, with its caveats: PCR may preferentially amplify shorter templates, but because patient and control samples were amplified and corrected together, any resulting skew would affect both groups equally. At VDJ recombination sites, type 1 diabetes patients had fewer insertions and more deleted nucleotides, which implies abnormalities in thymic rearrangement. HLA sub-analyses involved small numbers of individuals, so any influence of HLA type on TCRB rearrangement remained unresolved. Naive, central memory and regulatory TCRB repertoires appeared to be more similar among patients than among healthy donors. Type 1 diabetes patients showed a moderate but significant shortening of TCRB CDR3 length in all four CD4+ subsets. Because cDNA was sequenced instead of genomic DNA, highly expressing activated cells could be over-represented, though the groups showed no difference in activation or CD3 levels.

Details on this clone: No cognate antigen has been identified for it. No base quality values were provided; no much bigger clone lies one nucleotide off.

Each donor gave one peripheral blood draw, around 100 mL on average, collected into heparinised tubes. A BD FACSAria II and a panel including CD45RO, CCR7, CD25, CD127, CD95 and CD27 were used to sort naive, central memory, regulatory and stem cell-like memory CD4+ T cells. Purity was above 95% for every sorted population. Right away, PBMCs were isolated by Lymphoprep density gradient centrifugation and were stained directly, with no culture step. Samples were stained and sorted in pairs, with one healthy donor and one patient per experiment, so that batch effects were minimized. Sequences SGHRS (CDR1) and YFSETQ (CDR2) are obtained from the germline V gene. From the cysteine up to the phenylalanine, the CDR3 has a length of 15 residues. This entry keeps only the CDR3 DNA: 45 bases, framed from base 1. Compared with germline, V lacks 4 bases and J lacks 4 bases; bases without a gene match: 10. The High Capacity cDNA Reverse Transcription Kit was used to reverse transcribe all of the isolated RNA, meaning that expressed TCRB transcripts were what got sequenced. Deep immunoSEQ sequencing was applied to naive, central memory and regulatory T cell samples, giving an average of around 4 million total reads per sample. Sorted cells were lysed in RLT buffer, and RNA was extracted using DNase-treated RNeasy Micro or Mini kits according to cell number. To prevent cross-contamination, every cell subset was processed on its own, while patient and healthy donor samples were processed together. The immunoSEQ multiplex PCR was used to amplify TCRB sequences from cDNA, generating 87-bp fragments that spanned the CDR3 region. Amplicons were sequenced on the Illumina HiSeq platform. For the original study's pipeline: PCR bias was corrected computationally using synthetic template baselines, and reads within Hamming distance 2 were collapsed, with unmergeable singletons discarded. By aligning reads against IMGT, V, D and J genes, CDR3 length, and insertions or deletions at six rearrangement sites were assigned. Clonotype counts were normalized to sorted cell number within each subset before computing true diversity and Gini coefficients with the tcR R package. Repertoire sharing was quantified using the overlap coefficient calculated on TCRB nucleotide sequences. The immuneACCESS repertoire file appears here via TCRdb, limited to in-frame rearrangements. These files lack a portion of the clones; in checked studies, under half of the deficit traces to unresolved V genes, and the cause of the others is not known. D and trimming come from the DNA, and the V and J calls and clone size come from that table. In all, the sample holds 240,000 or so clones, and less than 35% of those were seen once. The ten largest clonotypes hold roughly 4% of the sample.

Material: central memory CD4+ T cells from blood. Recombination connected TRBV5-1 to TRBJ1-1; TRBD1 fits 7 bases in the junction. The receptor comes from a young man in good health. The CDR3 protein: CASSPDPTGRTEAFF. The DNA sequence is TGCGCCAGCAGCCCCGATCCGACAGGGCGCACTGAAGCTTTCTTT. The CDR3, completed at both ends by the reference TRBV5-1 and TRBJ1-1 genes, gives the full variable domain KAGVTQTPRYLIKTRGQQVTLSCSPISGHRSVSWYQQTPGQGLQFLFEYFSETQRNKGNFPGRFSGRQFSNSRSEMNVSTLELGDSALYLCASSPDPTGRTEAFFGQGTRLTVV.